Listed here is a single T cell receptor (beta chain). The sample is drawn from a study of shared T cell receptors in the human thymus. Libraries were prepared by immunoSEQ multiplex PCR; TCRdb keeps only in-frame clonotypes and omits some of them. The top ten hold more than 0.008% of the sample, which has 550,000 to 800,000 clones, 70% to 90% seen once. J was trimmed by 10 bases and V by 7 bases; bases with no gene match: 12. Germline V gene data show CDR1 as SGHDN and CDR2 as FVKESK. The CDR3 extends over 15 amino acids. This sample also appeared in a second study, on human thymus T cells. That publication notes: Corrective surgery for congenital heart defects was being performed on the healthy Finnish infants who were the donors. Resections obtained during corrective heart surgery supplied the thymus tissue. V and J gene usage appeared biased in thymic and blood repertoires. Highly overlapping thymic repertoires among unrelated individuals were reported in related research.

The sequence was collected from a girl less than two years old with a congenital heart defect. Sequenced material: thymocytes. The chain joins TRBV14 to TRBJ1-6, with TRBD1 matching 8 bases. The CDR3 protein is CASTSTDRVGSPLHF. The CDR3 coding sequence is TGTGCCAGCACCAGCACGGACAGGGTCGGGTCACCCCTCCACTTT. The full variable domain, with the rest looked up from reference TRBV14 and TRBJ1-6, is EAGVTQFPSHSVIEKGQTVTLRCDPISGHDNLYWYRRVMGKEIKFLLHFVKESKQDESGMPNNRFLAERTGGTYSTLKVQPAELEDSGVYFCASTSTDRVGSPLHFGNGTRLTVT.